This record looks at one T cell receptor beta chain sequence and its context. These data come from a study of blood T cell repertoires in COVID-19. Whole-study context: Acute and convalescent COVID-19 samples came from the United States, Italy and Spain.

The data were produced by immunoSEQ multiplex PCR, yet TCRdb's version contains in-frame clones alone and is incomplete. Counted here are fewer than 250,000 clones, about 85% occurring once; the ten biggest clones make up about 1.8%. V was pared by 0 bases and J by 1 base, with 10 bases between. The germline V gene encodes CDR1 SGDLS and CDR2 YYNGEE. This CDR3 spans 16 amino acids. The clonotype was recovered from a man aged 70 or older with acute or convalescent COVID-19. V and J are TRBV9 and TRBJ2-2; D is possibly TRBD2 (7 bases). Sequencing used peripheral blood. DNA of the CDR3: TGTGCCAGCAGCGTAGCGAGGGGGGGGAACACCGGGGAGCTGTTTTTT. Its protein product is CASSVARGGNTGELFF.